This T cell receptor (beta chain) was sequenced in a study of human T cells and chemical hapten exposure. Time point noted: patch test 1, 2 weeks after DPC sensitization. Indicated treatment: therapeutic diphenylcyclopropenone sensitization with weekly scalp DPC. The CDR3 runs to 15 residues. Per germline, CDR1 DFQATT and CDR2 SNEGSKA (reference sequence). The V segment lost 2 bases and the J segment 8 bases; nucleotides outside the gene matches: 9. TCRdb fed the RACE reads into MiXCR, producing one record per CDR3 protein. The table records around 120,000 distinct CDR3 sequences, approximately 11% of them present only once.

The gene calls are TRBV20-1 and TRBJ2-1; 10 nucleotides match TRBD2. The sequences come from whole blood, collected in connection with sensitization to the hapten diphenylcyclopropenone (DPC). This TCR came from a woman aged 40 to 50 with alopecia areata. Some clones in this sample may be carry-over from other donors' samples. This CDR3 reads CSARSASGSGDEQFF. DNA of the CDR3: TGCAGTGCTAGATCAGCTAGCGGGAGTGGGGATGAGCAGTTCTTC.